This entry concerns a single T cell receptor (beta chain). What this receptor recognizes is not known. Base qualities are missing; no much larger clone stands one base away. This sample is drawn from a study of PD-1 blockade in classical Hodgkin lymphoma (TCRdb year 2020). At the level of the whole study: Nivolumab dosing was 3 mg/kg intravenously every 2 weeks, continuing until either disease progression or unacceptable toxicity. The study used CyTOF and TCR beta sequencing to define a peripheral blood immune signature of response to PD-1 blockade in classical Hodgkin lymphoma. Study-wide findings and limitations: CD4+ but not CD8+ TCR diversity rose significantly by C4D1 (p=0.0027 vs p=0.16), most apparent in complete responders (p=0.02). Trial patients with a complete response had baseline diversity similar to that of newly diagnosed patients, while partial responders and progressors had significantly lower diversity. Lower diversity was observed in patients in whom nivolumab was started less than 1 year after ASCT, and these patients were excluded from later analyses so that confounding by immune reconstitution would be avoided. The study was limited to a single clinical trial cohort, and causes of repertoire differences, possibly disease activity or prior therapy, remained undefined. Newly diagnosed patients were reported to have lower baseline TCR diversity than healthy donors, and relapsed/refractory patients were reported to have lower baseline TCR diversity still.

The Qiagen DNeasy kit was used to extract genomic DNA from unsorted PBMCs and from the negatively selected CD4+ and CD8+ fractions. Using primers that anneal to V and J segments, immunoSEQ multiplex PCR amplified the TCR beta CDR3 regions. A synthetic immune receptor repertoire was used to minimize amplification bias, and any remaining bias was removed computationally after sequencing. Per the original workflow: Repertoire diversity was quantified as the Shannon entropy index using custom Python scripts. Unsorted, CD4+ and CD8+ repertoires were examined separately, except in combined analyses, for which CD4+ and CD8+ sequences were merged in silico. Clonal expansion was defined as a frequency increase of at least 2-fold after treatment compared with C1D1, and clones undetected at baseline were assigned a pseudocount of 0.5. Clones with 0 or 1 copy at C1D1 were defined as singleton clones, while clones with 2 or more copies were defined as non-singleton clones. Clones expanded in unsorted samples were assigned a CD4+, CD8+ or unknown annotation through matching of protein sequences in sorted samples from the same patient. Diversity changes from C1D1 to C4D1 were tested in paired samples using Wilcoxon tests. Drawn from immuneACCESS, this table holds only the in-frame rearrangements with V and J called that TCRdb kept. Clones are partly lost; checked studies trace under half to an unresolved V gene and leave the rest unexplained. V, J and clone size are those of that table, while D and trimming were read from the DNA. For this sample the table gives 96,000 or so clones, of which 90% to 95% were detected only once. Of the sample, 2% is held by the ten largest clones.

The time point label, as the study defines it: cycle 4 day 1 (C4D1), after about 6 weeks of nivolumab. Relapse after autologous stem cell transplantation had occurred in all trial patients, and cohorts A, B and C were distinguished by prior brentuximab vedotin exposure. A total of under 70 patients with relapsed/refractory classical Hodgkin lymphoma made up the trial cohort, and each patient's best overall response was complete response, partial response or progressive disease. Single-agent nivolumab was administered to trial patients in the multi-cohort phase II CheckMate 205 trial. An independent review committee assessed best overall response using the 2007 International Working Group response criteria. Trial PBMCs were collected immediately before nivolumab initiation (C1D1) and during therapy at cycle 2 day 1 and cycle 4 day 1. After peripheral blood was drawn into 8 mL Vacutainer Cell Preparation Tubes, PBMCs were isolated by centrifugation and then cryopreserved.

The source of this sequence is a human donor with classical Hodgkin lymphoma. The starting material was peripheral blood mononuclear cells (PBMCs), obtained before the fourth cycle of nivolumab.

The CDR3 amino acid sequence is: CASSSVGIGMNYNEQFF. The DNA sequence follows: TGTGCCAGCAGCTCCGTCGGGATCGGAATGAATTACAATGAGCAGTTCTTC. The sequence links TRBV7-9 to TRBJ2-1; TRBD2 is possibly the D segment (5 matching bases). The CDR3 holds 17 amino acids from the cysteine to the phenylalanine. CDR3 DNA is the only sequence kept; it has 51 bases, read in frame from the first base. From a lookup of the germline V gene (reference sequence), CDR1 and CDR2 are SEHNR and FQNEAQ. V and J are truncated by 4 bases and 4 bases respectively, leaving an intervening sequence of 20 bases.